The present T cell receptor beta chain was sequenced within a study of blood T cell repertoires in COVID-19. This clone was detected once. Trimming pared 0 bases from V and 5 bases from J, leaving 12 bases between. Germline V lookup: CDR1 SGHRS, CDR2 YFSETQ. This CDR3 has 15 residues. Produced via immunoSEQ multiplex PCR; TCRdb's table is partial and in-frame only. The sample carries under 250,000 clones, 80% to 85% recorded once. The chain carries TRBV5-1 and TRBJ1-5; maybe TRBD1 (6 bases). Sequencing was carried out using peripheral blood. The sequence derives from a man between 50 and 59 years old with active or convalescent COVID-19. The CDR3 sequence: CASSLAMGADQPQHF. The DNA for the CDR3 is TGCGCCAGCAGCTTGGCCATGGGGGCGGATCAGCCCCAGCATTTT.